Listed below are T cell receptor beta chains from one sample, sequenced in a study of cytomegalovirus exposure and HLA in healthy donors. Repertoires were generated with immunoSEQ multiplex PCR, while TCRdb's copy carries only in-frame clones and drops some. This table has fewer than 150,000 clones, 75% to 85% appearing once. The sample was PBMCs. The origin of the receptors is a female donor in good health and CMV-seropositive. Each CDR3 is given with its conserved first and last residue. D genes are given only for firm matches. Clone size is shown for a subset of rows, as once, few, many or a class of expanded clone.

len: 15; d_gene: -; abundance: -; v_gene: TRBV30; j_gene: TRBJ2-1; CDR3nt: TGTGCCTGGAGTGTACTCGGAGGCCGTCACAATGAGCAGTTCTTC; CDR3aa: CAWSVLGGRHNEQFF
len: 15; d_gene: -; abundance: -; v_gene: TRBV5-6; j_gene: TRBJ1-5; CDR3nt: TGTGCCAGCAGCTTACAGGGAAGGGAGCATCAGCCCCAGCATTTT; CDR3aa: CASSLQGREHQPQHF
len: 16; d_gene: TRBD1; abundance: once; v_gene: TRBV7-9; j_gene: TRBJ2-2; CDR3nt: TGTGCCAGCAGCCCCGGACAGGGGGCCAACACCGGGGAGCTGTTTTTT; CDR3aa: CASSPGQGANTGELFF
len: 16; d_gene: TRBD2; abundance: -; v_gene: TRBV7-9; j_gene: TRBJ2-2; CDR3nt: TGTGCCAGCAGCCCCGGGGCTAGCGGGGGAACCGGGGAGCTGTTTTTT; CDR3aa: CASSPGASGGTGELFF
len: 15; d_gene: TRBD1; abundance: -; v_gene: TRBV28; j_gene: TRBJ2-7; CDR3nt: TGTGCCAGCACCCCCGGGACAGGGTTATCCTACGAGCAGTACTTC; CDR3aa: CASTPGTGLSYEQYF
len: 15; d_gene: TRBD2; abundance: once; v_gene: TRBV7-2; j_gene: TRBJ2-7; CDR3nt: TGTGCCAGCAGCTCTAGCGGGGCCCCCGCGTACGAGCAGTACTTC; CDR3aa: CASSSSGAPAYEQYF
len: 15; d_gene: -; abundance: once; v_gene: TRBV9; j_gene: TRBJ1-2; CDR3nt: TGTGCCAGCAGCGTAGAGGGTGCTACAGGGCTTGGCTACACCTTC; CDR3aa: CASSVEGATGLGYTF
len: 13; d_gene: -; abundance: -; v_gene: TRBV6-5; j_gene: TRBJ2-6; CDR3nt: TGTGCCACCCAAGCAGGGGATACCAACGTCCTGACTTTC; CDR3aa: CATQAGDTNVLTF
len: 12; d_gene: -; abundance: -; v_gene: TRBV10-3; j_gene: TRBJ1-5; CDR3nt: TGTGCCTCCAGGGATAGCAATCAGCCCCAGCATTTT; CDR3aa: CASRDSNQPQHF
len: 14; d_gene: -; abundance: -; v_gene: TRBV2; j_gene: TRBJ2-4; CDR3nt: TGTGCCAGCAGTGACGGCAGGGTCAAAAACATTCAGTACTTC; CDR3aa: CASSDGRVKNIQYF
len: 16; d_gene: TRBD1; abundance: -; v_gene: TRBV29-1; j_gene: TRBJ2-3; CDR3nt: TGCAGCGTTGAAGCGCCGGGACAGGGGACGACAGATACGCAGTATTTT; CDR3aa: CSVEAPGQGTTDTQYF
len: 13; d_gene: -; abundance: -; v_gene: TRBV13; j_gene: TRBJ2-7; CDR3nt: TGTGCCAGCAGCCTCGAGGGCGCCTACGAGCAGTACTTC; CDR3aa: CASSLEGAYEQYF
len: 15; d_gene: TRBD2; abundance: -; v_gene: TRBV6-5; j_gene: TRBJ2-3; CDR3nt: TGTGCCAGCAGACCCAGCGGGGCTAGCACAGATACGCAGTATTTT; CDR3aa: CASRPSGASTDTQYF
len: 14; d_gene: -; abundance: -; v_gene: TRBV9; j_gene: TRBJ1-4; CDR3nt: TGTGCCAGCAGCGGGGGACTGTCGAATGAAAAACTGTTTTTT; CDR3aa: CASSGGLSNEKLFF
len: 14; d_gene: TRBD1; abundance: -; v_gene: TRBV2; j_gene: TRBJ1-2; CDR3nt: TGTGCCAGCACCGTAGGACAGGGGCCCGAGGGCTACACCTTC; CDR3aa: CASTVGQGPEGYTF
len: 16; d_gene: TRBD2; abundance: -; v_gene: TRBV5-1; j_gene: TRBJ2-3; CDR3nt: TGCGCCAGCAGCACCGGGACTAGCGGGCTAACAGATACGCAGTATTTT; CDR3aa: CASSTGTSGLTDTQYF
len: 14; d_gene: TRBD1; abundance: -; v_gene: TRBV25-1; j_gene: TRBJ2-1; CDR3nt: TGTGCCAGCTTATCCGGGACAGGGGGCACTGAGCAGTTCTTC; CDR3aa: CASLSGTGGTEQFF
len: 14; d_gene: -; abundance: few; v_gene: TRBV30; j_gene: TRBJ1-3; CDR3nt: TGTGCCTGGCGAAACAGGGCCTCTGGAAACACCATATATTTT; CDR3aa: CAWRNRASGNTIYF
len: 19; d_gene: -; abundance: once; v_gene: TRBV21-1; j_gene: TRBJ2-3; CDR3nt: TGTGCCAGCAGCAAAAAGCAATCCCCCGGGACAGGGGACACAGATACGCAGTATTTT; CDR3aa: CASSKKQSPGTGDTDTQYF
len: 14; d_gene: -; abundance: -; v_gene: TRBV5-4; j_gene: TRBJ1-1; CDR3nt: TGTGCCAGCAGCACGCCGGGACACGTTCTAGAAGCTTTCTTT; CDR3aa: CASSTPGHVLEAFF
len: 14; d_gene: -; abundance: -; v_gene: TRBV30; j_gene: TRBJ1-6; CDR3nt: TGTGCCTGGCAACCGCTGGGCCAAAATTCACCCCTCCACTTT; CDR3aa: CAWQPLGQNSPLHF
len: 15; d_gene: TRBD1; abundance: -; v_gene: TRBV9; j_gene: TRBJ1-2; CDR3nt: TGTGCCAGCAGCCGTCCGGACAGGGTTAACTATGGCTACACCTTC; CDR3aa: CASSRPDRVNYGYTF
len: 13; d_gene: TRBD1; abundance: -; v_gene: TRBV18; j_gene: TRBJ1-2; CDR3nt: TGTGCCAGCTCAACGCAGGGGGTCTATGGCTACACCTTC; CDR3aa: CASSTQGVYGYTF
len: 15; d_gene: TRBD2; abundance: -; v_gene: TRBV2; j_gene: TRBJ2-3; CDR3nt: TGTGCCAGCAGTCTTTCTAGCGGGGGGGTGGATACGCAGTATTTT; CDR3aa: CASSLSSGGVDTQYF
len: 15; d_gene: -; abundance: -; v_gene: TRBV9; j_gene: TRBJ1-1; CDR3nt: TGTGCCAGCAGCTCTCGAACAAGTCTGAACACTGAAGCTTTCTTT; CDR3aa: CASSSRTSLNTEAFF
len: 16; d_gene: -; abundance: -; v_gene: TRBV5-1; j_gene: TRBJ2-3; CDR3nt: TGCGCCAGCAGCTTGGAATTGGGGAGGTTCACAGATACGCAGTATTTT; CDR3aa: CASSLELGRFTDTQYF
len: 12; d_gene: -; abundance: -; v_gene: TRBV2; j_gene: TRBJ1-2; CDR3nt: TGTGCCAGCAGTCACATTGATTTTGGCTACACCTTC; CDR3aa: CASSHIDFGYTF
len: 14; d_gene: -; abundance: -; v_gene: TRBV30; j_gene: TRBJ1-1; CDR3nt: TGTGCCTGGAGTGTACCTCGAGGGAACACTGAAGCTTTCTTT; CDR3aa: CAWSVPRGNTEAFF
len: 14; d_gene: -; abundance: -; v_gene: TRBV10-3; j_gene: TRBJ1-1; CDR3nt: TGTGCCATCAGTGAGCCGGTTATCGGGACTGAAGCTTTCTTT; CDR3aa: CAISEPVIGTEAFF
len: 14; d_gene: TRBD2; abundance: -; v_gene: TRBV6-1; j_gene: TRBJ2-3; CDR3nt: TGTGCCAGCGGGGCTAGCGGATTCACAGATACGCAGTATTTT; CDR3aa: CASGASGFTDTQYF
len: 13; d_gene: -; abundance: -; v_gene: TRBV18; j_gene: TRBJ2-3; CDR3nt: TGTGCCAGCTCACCAGCAGGGTCAGATACGCAGTATTTT; CDR3aa: CASSPAGSDTQYF
len: 13; d_gene: TRBD1; abundance: -; v_gene: TRBV27; j_gene: TRBJ1-6; CDR3nt: TGTGCCAGCAGTGGACAGGGACGGTCACCCCTCCACTTT; CDR3aa: CASSGQGRSPLHF
len: 15; d_gene: TRBD1; abundance: -; v_gene: TRBV18; j_gene: TRBJ1-1; CDR3nt: TGTGCCAGCTCACCGCCGGGACAGGGGGGTACTGAAGCTTTCTTT; CDR3aa: CASSPPGQGGTEAFF
len: 11; d_gene: -; abundance: -; v_gene: TRBV6-6; j_gene: TRBJ2-7; CDR3nt: TGTGCCAGCAGTCCCAGCTACGAGCAGTACTTC; CDR3aa: CASSPSYEQYF
len: 15; d_gene: TRBD1; abundance: few; v_gene: TRBV6-5; j_gene: TRBJ2-7; CDR3nt: TGTGCCAGCAGCTTCGGGACAGGGGGATCCTACGAGCAGTACTTC; CDR3aa: CASSFGTGGSYEQYF
len: 18; d_gene: TRBD2; abundance: -; v_gene: TRBV10-3; j_gene: TRBJ2-2; CDR3nt: TGTGCCATCAGCGCAGCCGGGACTAGCAGTTGGAACACCGGGGAGCTGTTTTTT; CDR3aa: CAISAAGTSSWNTGELFF
len: 14; d_gene: -; abundance: -; v_gene: TRBV7-2; j_gene: TRBJ1-1; CDR3nt: TGTGCCAGCAGCCATCCCCGGGGTGGGACTGAAGCTTTCTTT; CDR3aa: CASSHPRGGTEAFF
len: 18; d_gene: TRBD2; abundance: -; v_gene: TRBV28; j_gene: TRBJ2-6; CDR3nt: TGTGCCAGCAGTTTATGGGTAGCGGGGGGGCCTGGGGCCAACGTCCTGACTTTC; CDR3aa: CASSLWVAGGPGANVLTF
len: 14; d_gene: TRBD1; abundance: few; v_gene: TRBV6-5; j_gene: TRBJ2-1; CDR3nt: TGTGCCAGCAGTCAGAGGGGGCAGTACAATGAGCAGTTCTTC; CDR3aa: CASSQRGQYNEQFF
len: 15; d_gene: TRBD1; abundance: -; v_gene: TRBV6-6; j_gene: TRBJ2-1; CDR3nt: TGTGCCAGCAGTTGGGCCGGGACAGGGGGGTATGAGCAGTTCTTC; CDR3aa: CASSWAGTGGYEQFF
len: 16; d_gene: TRBD1; abundance: -; v_gene: TRBV6-1; j_gene: TRBJ1-1; CDR3nt: TGTGCCAGCAGTGATCTGGGGAACAGGGGACTCACTGAAGCTTTCTTT; CDR3aa: CASSDLGNRGLTEAFF
len: 11; d_gene: -; abundance: -; v_gene: TRBV5-1; j_gene: TRBJ2-7; CDR3nt: TGCGCCAGCAGCTCGTCCTACGAGCAGTACTTC; CDR3aa: CASSSSYEQYF
len: 15; d_gene: TRBD1; abundance: few; v_gene: TRBV5-1; j_gene: TRBJ1-1; CDR3nt: TGCGCCAGCAGCCGGACAGGGGTTGATGGCACTGAAGCTTTCTTT; CDR3aa: CASSRTGVDGTEAFF
len: 15; d_gene: -; abundance: -; v_gene: TRBV19; j_gene: TRBJ2-1; CDR3nt: TGTGCCAGTAGGATCAGGGGCGACACCTACAATGAGCAGTTCTTC; CDR3aa: CASRIRGDTYNEQFF
len: 17; d_gene: TRBD1; abundance: -; v_gene: TRBV5-1; j_gene: TRBJ2-6; CDR3nt: TGCGCCAGCAGCTTGACCACAGGGGTGTCTGGGGCCAACGTCCTGACTTTC; CDR3aa: CASSLTTGVSGANVLTF
len: 14; d_gene: -; abundance: few; v_gene: TRBV6-1; j_gene: TRBJ2-3; CDR3nt: TGTGCCAACGATGGCCACCCTAGCACAGATACGCAGTATTTT; CDR3aa: CANDGHPSTDTQYF
len: 17; d_gene: TRBD1; abundance: -; v_gene: TRBV11-2; j_gene: TRBJ1-5; CDR3nt: TGTGCCAGCAGCAGAAGCCCGACAGGGGGAGGGGGTCAGCCCCAGCATTTT; CDR3aa: CASSRSPTGGGGQPQHF
len: 13; d_gene: -; abundance: -; v_gene: TRBV6-6; j_gene: TRBJ1-2; CDR3nt: TGTGCCAGCAGTGACCGGGACACCCATGGCTACACCTTC; CDR3aa: CASSDRDTHGYTF
len: 13; d_gene: -; abundance: -; v_gene: TRBV2; j_gene: TRBJ2-2; CDR3nt: TGTGCCAGCACCCTGGGAGGCTCCGGGGAGCTGTTTTTT; CDR3aa: CASTLGGSGELFF
len: 14; d_gene: -; abundance: once; v_gene: TRBV6-1; j_gene: TRBJ1-1; CDR3nt: TGTGCCAGCAGTCAGGTACCCATGAACACTGAAGCTTTCTTT; CDR3aa: CASSQVPMNTEAFF